The following is a TCR beta chain sequence with its context. The V gene lost 4 bases and the J gene lost 3 bases, with 10 bases spanning the gap. The CDR3 has 13 amino acids. CDR1 and CDR2 (germline): SGHRS, YFSETQ. This sample was taken from a study of CD8 T cells in Susac syndrome. With random hexamers, reverse transcription was performed on about 0.45 to 1 ug of RNA. The method of amplification for TCR beta CDR3 was immunoSEQ multiplex PCR, covering 54 Vbeta and 13 Jbeta. TCRdb passed the immunoSEQ multiplex PCR reads through MiXCR, listing each CDR3 protein once. The sample consists of under 550,000 distinct CDR3 sequences, approximately 85% of them appearing once. TCR beta sequencing covered blood CD8+ and CD4+ T cells. The CD8+ and CD4+ T cells were negatively isolated, with the TEMRA cells enriched by FACS.

This TCR derives from a human donor with multiple sclerosis. The sample consisted of CD8+ T cells from PBMCs. The chain uses TRBV5-1 and TRBJ1-1, with a possible D match to TRBD1 (5 bases). The CDR3 spells CASSPMTDTEAFF. The CDR3 DNA follows: TGCGCCAGCAGCCCGATGACAGACACTGAAGCTTTCTTT.